This T cell receptor beta chain was profiled in a study of beta chain features in type 1 diabetes. Whole-study findings and limits: When cDNA is sequenced, cells with high TCR expression could be over-represented. All four CD4+ subsets of Type 1 diabetes patients contained TCRB CDR3s that were moderately but significantly shorter.

The germline V gene has CDR1 GTSNPN and CDR2 SVGIG (reference sequence). J gave up 8 bases and V 3 bases, and 8 bases lay outside the gene matches. CDR3 length: 13 residues. Reverse transcribing all isolated RNA meant expressed TCRB transcripts were sequenced. TCRdb's copy holds only in-frame clones and misses some; the assay was immunoSEQ multiplex PCR. In the table there are roughly 240,000 clones, approximately 25% of which are singletons. Blood was collected once per donor into heparin, averaging about 116 mL. This clone has just a few counts. Antigen: not known. The specimen was naive CD4+ T cells from blood. The receptor was isolated from a woman in her 30s with type 1 diabetes. The J gene is TRBJ1-2, the V gene TRBV30, with TRBD1 matching over 8 bases. The CDR3 nucleotides are TGTGCCTGGAGCCCCAGGGGGCCCCGCGGCTACACCTTC. Residues: CAWSPRGPRGYTF.